This T cell receptor beta chain originates from a study of post-analysis software for immune sequencing data (dated by TCRdb to about 2015). General notes on the study: The recorded disease courses included relapsing-remitting, secondary progressive and progressive-relapsing multiple sclerosis, and some patients had no subtype annotation. A subset of samples was prepared in parallel using single-end sample barcoding, then pooled and co-amplified after Illumina adapter ligation. The patient repertoires were compared against some twelve previously published healthy control repertoires obtained from donors aged 6 to 25 years. Summary of the overall study and its limitations: Normalized Chao1 diversity was significantly lower in multiple sclerosis patients than controls, suggesting substantial peripheral T-cell clonal expansion. Strong co-clustering of samples prepared in the same batch was shown by direct clustering with F measure, prompting a batch-effect correction. The multiple sclerosis patient group was slightly younger than the control group. A handful of TRBV segments, including TRBV5-6, TRBV5-1 and TRBV20-1, were significantly more frequent in patients than controls.

In this sample, this clonotype turned up many times. The specificity of this receptor is unknown. Base qualities are not provided; no much larger clone lies one nucleotide away. The CDR3, cysteine through phenylalanine, is 15 amino acids long. The DNA shown is the 45-base CDR3, in frame from base 1. As encoded in the germline V gene, CDR1 is MGHRA while CDR2 is YSYEKL. After removal of 1 base from V and 2 bases from J, the junction retains 2 bases not matched to a gene. The library was generated by PCR. The instrument was an Illumina HiSeq 2500. To reduce PCR and sequencing biases, unique molecular identifiers were incorporated into the TCR beta cDNA libraries. Per 1 to 10 million input T cells, approximately 500,000 cDNA molecules were obtained, such that each molecule approximated one T cell. Patient libraries were prepared and sequenced with the same protocol used for the earlier healthy control dataset. Within a given batch, samples were prepared together, multiplexed and sequenced on the same HiSeq lane. As for the original processing: Raw barcoded reads were processed with MIGEC, discarding single-read molecular identifier groups before consensus assembly and CDR3 extraction. VDJtools was used for post-analysis of the clonotype tables, with diversity normalized by down-sampling every dataset to the smallest sample size. In repertoire overlap clustering, CDR3 amino acid sequences, but not nucleotide sequences, were matched to correct batch-related cross-sample contamination. The public reads were reprocessed in TCRdb via fastp at Q25 and MiXCR, keeping in-frame beta chains. Every distinct CDR3 protein forms one entry, paired with its most common genes and DNA. These V and J calls are TCRdb output, not the study's own analysis. Within this sample are about 400,000 distinct CDR3 sequences, with around 37% of them counted one time only. The ten largest clones take up around an eighth of the sample.

To demonstrate the VDJtools post-analysis software, the study profiled TCR beta repertoires from the peripheral blood of 13 young patients with multiple sclerosis. The patients with multiple sclerosis were children and adolescents between about 6 and 17 years of age. Sequenced: blood. The sequence was obtained from a girl aged 10 to 17 with multiple sclerosis. This receptor chain uses TRBV4-1 and TRBJ1-5, with 7 junctional bases fitting TRBD1. The CDR3 region has the sequence CASSQGTGGNQPQHF. The sequence in DNA is TGCGCCAGCAGCCAAGGTACAGGGGGCAATCAGCCCCAGCATTTT.